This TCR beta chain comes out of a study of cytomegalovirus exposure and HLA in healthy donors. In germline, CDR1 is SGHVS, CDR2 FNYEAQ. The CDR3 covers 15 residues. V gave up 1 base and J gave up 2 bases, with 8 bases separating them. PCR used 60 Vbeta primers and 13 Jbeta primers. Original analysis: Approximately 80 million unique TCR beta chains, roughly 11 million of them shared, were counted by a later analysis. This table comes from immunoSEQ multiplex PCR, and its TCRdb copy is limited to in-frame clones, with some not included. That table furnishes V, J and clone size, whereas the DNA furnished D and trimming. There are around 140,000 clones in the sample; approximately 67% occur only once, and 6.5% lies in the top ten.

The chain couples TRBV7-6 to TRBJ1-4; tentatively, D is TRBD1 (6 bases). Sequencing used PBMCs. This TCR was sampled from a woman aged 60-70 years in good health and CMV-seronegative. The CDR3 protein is CASSLDQGTNEKLFF. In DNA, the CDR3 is TGTGCCAGCAGCTTAGATCAGGGGACTAATGAAAAACTGTTTTTT.